What follows are 14 T cell receptor beta chains derived from one specimen sequenced in a study of blood T cell repertoires in COVID-19. Libraries were prepared by immunoSEQ multiplex PCR; TCRdb keeps only in-frame clonotypes and omits some of them. The repertoire holds approximately 300,000 clones, with approximately 90% as singletons. Sequenced material: peripheral blood. The receptor set was obtained from a man aged 35 to 55 with acute or convalescent COVID-19.

This chain connects TRBV9 to TRBJ1-3; D not resolved. V was clipped by 1 base and J by 2 bases, with 7 bases between them. The germline V gene has CDR1 SGDLS and CDR2 YYNGEE. The CDR3 runs to 14 residues. The CDR3 sequence is CASSVSTAGNTIYF. The DNA for the CDR3 is TGTGCCAGCAGCGTAAGCACAGCTGGAAACACCATATATTTT.

This chain uses TRBV3-1 (or the pseudogene TRBV3-2) with TRBJ1-4, with TRBD1 matching 10 bases. This CDR3 is 15 amino acids long. CDR1 and CDR2 from the germline V gene are LGHDT and YNNKEL (reference sequence). J was trimmed by 8 bases and V by 2 bases; bases with no gene match: 5. This chain's CDR3 is CASSQLGTGEEKLFF. DNA for the CDR3: TGTGCCAGCAGCCAATTGGGGACAGGGGAAGAAAAACTGTTTTTT.

The chain is built from TRBV19 and TRBJ2-7; tentative D call: TRBD1 (5 bases). Trimming cost V 7 bases and J 0 bases, with 19 bases left between them. This CDR3 has 16 residues. Germline V gene sequence: CDR1 LNHDA, CDR2 SQIVND (reference sequence). CDR3 loop: CASKSSGLQPSYEQYF. The CDR3 nucleotides read TGTGCCAGTAAATCGTCAGGGCTCCAACCCTCCTACGAGCAGTACTTC.

The chain is built from TRBV19 and TRBJ2-3; D is possibly TRBD1 (5 bases). This CDR3 region has 12 residues. Germline V gives CDR1 LNHDA, CDR2 SQIVND (reference sequence). V shed 7 bases and J shed 10 bases, with 15 bases lying between them. The CDR3 nucleotides are TGTGCCAGTATGGATCAGGGCACTGCGCAGTATTTT. Translation: CASMDQGTAQYF.

The chain employs TRBV5-4 and TRBJ2-7; TRBD2 aligns across 13 bases. With 4 bases clipped from V and 7 bases from J, the junction kept 11 bases outside the gene matches. Germline CDR1 reads SGHNT; CDR2 reads YYREEE (reference sequence). The CDR3 runs to 16 residues. CDR3: CASSPGTSGDPREQYF. In DNA form, the CDR3 reads TGTGCCAGCAGCCCGGGGACTAGCGGGGACCCTAGAGAGCAGTACTTC. Looking up the rest from reference TRBV5-4 and TRBJ2-7 gives the full variable domain: ETGVTQSPTHLIKTRGQQVTLRCSSQSGHNTVSWYQQALGQGPQFIFQYYREEENGRGNFPPRFSGLQFPNYSSELNVNALELDDSALYLCASSPGTSGDPREQYFGPGTRLTVT.

V and J are TRBV6-6 and TRBJ2-6; D not certain. The germline V gene encodes CDR1 MNHNY and CDR2 SVGAGI (reference sequence). The CDR3 consists of 12 residues. V was shortened by 6 bases and J by 6 bases, with 6 bases between the two germline ends. The CDR3 DNA is TGTGCCAGCAGCCCCTCGGCCAACGTCCTGACTTTC. Its protein product is CASSPSANVLTF.

This clone was seen a few times. The genes are TRBV7-9 and TRBJ1-2; tentatively, D is TRBD1 (6 bases). Germline V gives CDR1 SEHNR, CDR2 FQNEAQ (reference sequence). The CDR3 consists of 16 residues. V lost 5 bases and J lost 4, with 20 bases in between. Written as DNA, the CDR3 is TGTGCCAGCAGCCCCCCGGAGGGGGGGTACCGCTATGGCTACACCTTC. The encoded protein is CASSPPEGGYRYGYTF.

The chain uses TRBV3-1 (or the pseudogene TRBV3-2) and TRBJ2-1, with TRBD1 identical over 9 bases. J was trimmed by 7 bases and V by 4 bases; bases with no gene match: 8. This CDR3 comprises 15 residues. CDR1 LGHDT and CDR2 YNNKEL come from the germline V gene (reference sequence). In nucleotides, the CDR3 is TGTGCCAGCAGCCCTTGGGACAGGGCTTCGAATGAGCAGTTCTTC. This gives the protein CASSPWDRASNEQFF.

The V gene is TRBV30, the J gene TRBJ1-1; D is undetermined. Germline values: CDR1 GTSNPN, CDR2 SVGIG (reference sequence). V was cut by 0 bases and J by 5 bases, with 10 bases left in between. This CDR3 has 13 residues. The CDR3 nucleotides are TGTGCCTGGAGTGTAGCCGCTAGGACTGAAGCTTTCTTT. Translation: CAWSVAARTEAFF.

The chain joins TRBV7-8 to TRBJ1-1; 9 positions match TRBD1. The CDR3 runs to 17 residues. Germline V gene sequence: CDR1 SGHVS, CDR2 FQNEAQ. The trim removed 5 bases at V and 11 bases at J, leaving 21 bases unmatched. The CDR3 here is CASSPLWSGAGQGAAFF. The CDR3 coding sequence is TGTGCCAGCAGCCCGCTTTGGTCCGGGGCGGGACAGGGTGCGGCTTTCTTT.

This clone has just one count. The V and J genes are TRBV4-2 and TRBJ1-1; 12 bases align to TRBD1. Trimming removed 3 bases from V and 5 bases from J; junction bases left unmatched: 7. Per germline, CDR1 LGHNA and CDR2 YNFKEQ. The CDR3 is 16 amino acids. The CDR3 DNA sequence: TGTGCCAGCAGCCAGAGGGACAGGGGGCGGGAGACTGAAGCTTTCTTT. The encoded protein is CASSQRDRGRETEAFF.

V and J are TRBV29-1 and TRBJ1-1, with D hard to call. The germline gives CDR1 SQVTM, CDR2 ANQGSEA. V was cut by 7 bases and J by 1 base, with 19 bases left in between. The CDR3 is 15 amino acids. The CDR3 region is CSALGFRAGNTEAFF. Here the CDR3 DNA reads TGCAGCGCGTTAGGATTTCGCGCAGGGAACACTGAAGCTTTCTTT.

This clone appeared once. This sequence joins TRBV6-5 and TRBJ2-7, with D possibly TRBD2 on 7 matching bases. V was pared by 7 bases and J by 3 bases, with 16 bases between. From germline, CDR1 is MNHEY and CDR2 SVGAGI. This CDR3 is built from 14 residues. CDR3 nucleotide sequence: TGTGCCAGCACCTTGGGGGGGGCGAGCTACGAGCAGTACTTC. This codes for CASTLGGASYEQYF.

Notes on this clone: Additional DNA sequences in this sample encode the identical CDR3. V gene TRBV3-1 (or the pseudogene TRBV3-2) combines with J gene TRBJ1-3; no clear D gene. The V end lost 1 base, the J end lost 4 bases, and 5 bases lay between the germline ends. Germline CDR1 and CDR2: LGHDT and YNNKEL (reference sequence). This CDR3 is 13 amino acids long. The CDR3 DNA reads as TGTGCCAGCAGCCAAGGGCAGGGAAACACCATATATTTT. This gives the protein CASSQGQGNTIYF.